Following are 23 T cell receptor beta chains from one sample sequenced in a study of CD8+CD57+ T cells in acquired aplastic anemia. TCR beta VDJ and CDR3 profiling used genomic DNA as template. TCRdb analysed the reads with MiXCR anew, one entry per CDR3 protein. In the table there are 400,000 to 450,000 distinct CDR3 sequences, about two thirds of which are singletons. Input material: sorted CD4+, CD8+, or CD8+CD57+ T cells (not recorded which) from PBMCs. These receptors came from a human donor in good health, serving as a control.

This clonotype was counted between two and nine times. A read error may be the cause here, since a much bigger clone is one base away. The V call is TRBV20-1, the J call TRBJ1-2; no firm D call. Germline CDR1 and CDR2: DFQATT and SNEGSKA (reference sequence). The CDR3 has 15 residues. The CDR3 coding sequence is TGCAGTGCTCTCCCAGCAGGCTCCAGGAGCTATGGCTACGCCTTC. This gives the protein CSALPAGSRSYGYAF.

The chain carries TRBV7-2 and TRBJ2-3; D may be TRBD2 (6 bases). Trimming shortened V by 6 bases and J by 4 bases, and 23 bases separated the two germline ends. The germline CDR1 and CDR2 sequences are SGHTA and FQGNSA. The CDR3 length is 17 residues. The CDR3, as DNA: TGTGCCAGCAGTGGGAATAGCGGTGGAACCGCGGCAGATACGCAGTATTTT. This codes for CASSGNSGGTAADTQYF.

This clonotype was counted between two and nine times. One end of the junction does not line up with germline, which may come from a read error. V is TRBV29-1 and J is TRBJ2-7, with 8 bases that match TRBD2. Germline V gives CDR1 SQVTM, CDR2 ANQGSEA. The length of the CDR3 is 16 residues. The CDR3 DNA sequence: TGCAGTGCTGGAGAGGGCGGGGGGCCCCGAACCGGGGAGCTGTACTTC. This sequence encodes CSAGEGGGPRTGELYF.

This chain connects TRBV5-4 to TRBJ1-1; D gene unclear. Germline V gene lookup returns CDR1 SGHNT and CDR2 YYREEE (reference sequence). V was clipped by 5 bases and J by 1 base, with 18 bases between them. This CDR3 has 16 residues. The CDR3 coding sequence is TGTGCCAGCAGTATAGATACCAGACGTAAGAACACTGAAGCTTTCTTT. Its protein product is CASSIDTRRKNTEAFF.

The chain is built from TRBV9 and TRBJ2-7; TRBD2 matches 7 bases. Germline V gene sequence: CDR1 SGDLS, CDR2 YYNGEE. Trimming removed 0 bases from V and 5 bases from J; junction bases left unmatched: 14. This CDR3 spans 17 amino acids. The CDR3 loop is CASSVAGRVSGNNEQYF. CDR3 nucleotide sequence: TGTGCCAGCAGCGTAGCTGGGAGGGTTAGTGGAAACAACGAGCAGTACTTC.

This clonotype was observed many times. This chain links TRBV20-1 with TRBJ2-7; no firm D call. This CDR3 contains 12 residues. The ends were cut back, 3 bases at V and 2 bases at J, with 8 bases in the middle. Germline V gene sequence: CDR1 DFQATT, CDR2 SNEGSKA (reference sequence). CDR3 nucleotide sequence: TGCAGTGCTAGTAGACCGACCTACGAGCAGTACTTC. Protein product: CSASRPTYEQYF.

This clonotype appeared many times. V is TRBV15 and J is TRBJ2-6; D may correspond to TRBD1 or TRBD2 (6 bases each). The CDR3 length is 17 residues. Germline CDR1 reads LNHNV; CDR2 reads YYDKDF (reference sequence). The V end lost 5 bases, the J end lost 1 base, and 15 bases lay between the germline ends. The CDR3 sequence is CATSGRTGRSGANVLTF. CDR3 nucleotide sequence: TGTGCCACCAGCGGCCGAACAGGGAGGTCTGGGGCCAACGTCCTGACTTTC. Variable domain in full (rest from reference TRBV15 and TRBJ2-6): DAMVIQNPRYQVTQFGKPVTLSCSQTLNHNVMYWYQQKSSQAPKLLFHYYDKDFNNEADTPDNFQSRRPNTSFCFLDIRSPGLGDTAMYLCATSGRTGRSGANVLTFGAGSRLTVL.

The V call is TRBV7-9, the J call TRBJ2-3; a weak D match, TRBD2 (5 bases). This CDR3 has 14 amino acids. Trimming removed 5 bases at V and 4 bases at J, with 13 bases between. Per the germline V gene, CDR1 is SEHNR and CDR2 is FQNEAQ (reference sequence). CDR3 bases: TGTGCCAGCAGCACGAGGGATCCGCCAGATACGCAGTATTTT. Amino acids: CASSTRDPPDTQYF.

The chain is built from TRBV5-6 and TRBJ2-3, with 8 bases matching TRBD1. Germline CDR1 SGHDT, CDR2 YYEEEE. V shed 4 bases, J shed 0 bases, and the junction held 7 bases outside the gene matches. The CDR3 has 16 amino acids. Written as DNA, the CDR3 is TGTGCCAGCAGCCCATACAGGGGGGCGAGCACAGATACGCAGTATTTT. Translated: CASSPYRGASTDTQYF.

The CDR3 bases are TGCAGCGTACCAAGGGAGGACAGATCATACAATGAGCAGTTCTTC. Protein: CSVPREDRSYNEQFF. The chain couples TRBV29-1 to TRBJ2-1, with D possibly called TRBD1 or TRBD2 (6 bases each). V lost 6 bases to trimming and J lost 4 bases, with 19 bases between them. CDR3 length: 15 residues. Germline V gene sequence: CDR1 SQVTM, CDR2 ANQGSEA.

With respect to this clonotype: One end of the junction does not line up with germline, which may come from a read error. The chain employs TRBV30 and TRBJ2-5; a weak D match, TRBD1 (6 bases). This CDR3 has 14 residues. Germline loops: CDR1 GTSNPN, CDR2 SVGIG (reference sequence). CDR3 sequence reads: CAWNRPGDQGTQYF. The CDR3 DNA is TGTGCCTGGAATCGGCCAGGGGATCAAGGGACCCAGTACTTC.

The J gene is TRBJ1-4, the V gene TRBV7-9; D may be TRBD1 (5 bases). Trimming took off 9 bases at V and 5 bases at J, with 13 bases between the two ends. The CDR3 is 13 amino acids. Germline loops: CDR1 SEHNR, CDR2 FQNEAQ (reference sequence). The CDR3 nucleotides read TGTGCCAGTAATAGGCAGGGCAATGAAAAACTGTTTTTT. Amino acids: CASNRQGNEKLFF.

CDR3 protein: CASSLVGYRTQYF. The CDR3 bases are TGTGCCAGCAGTTTAGTGGGCTATAGGACCCAGTACTTC. This chain links TRBV12-3 or TRBV12-4 with TRBJ2-5; D is undetermined. V lost 1 base, J lost 7 bases, and 10 bases lay in between. The length of the CDR3 is 13 residues.

The rearrangement joins TRBV14 to TRBJ2-6; possible D gene TRBD2, 5 bases. The ends were cut back, 4 bases at V and 16 bases at J, with 23 bases in the middle. Germline CDR1 reads SGHDN; CDR2 reads FVKESK. The length of the CDR3 is 15 residues. The CDR3, as DNA: TGTGCCAGCAGCCTAGTAGGACGGGGAAGCGAAAAACTGACTTTC. It is translated as CASSLVGRGSEKLTF.

The genes are TRBV7-3 and TRBJ1-1; D unclear. The CDR3 sequence is 18 residues long. V was trimmed by 5 bases and J by 4 bases, leaving 26 bases between them. Germline-derived CDR1 and CDR2 are SGHTA and FQGTGA. The CDR3 region is CASSQDAGAGHTFTEAFF. CDR3 nucleotide sequence: TGTGCCAGCAGCCAAGACGCCGGTGCTGGCCACACCTTCACTGAAGCTTTCTTT.

Of note for this clonotype: The CDR3 end shows no conserved phenylalanine or tryptophan, and so a read error is likely. The DNA is omitted, as the CDR3 cannot be located on it reliably, and the CDR3 follows TCRdb's listing. The chain combines TRBV7-2 with TRBJ1-4. Germline CDR1 reads SGHTA; CDR2 reads FQGNSA. Ends included, the CDR3 has 13 residues. The CDR3 here is CASSLEAAEQYFG.

In its sample, this clonotype was seen many times. The chain has TRBV5-8 and TRBJ2-3; 9 nucleotides line up with TRBD1. The CDR3 has 15 amino acids. Trimming took 4 bases from V and 6 from J; bases not matched to a gene: 9. CDR1 is SGHTS, CDR2 YDEGEE, per germline. CDR3 protein: CASSPWTGALDTQYF. The CDR3 region has the DNA TGTGCCAGCAGCCCCTGGACAGGGGCGTTGGATACGCAGTATTTT.

This clonotype was picked up one time. The J gene is TRBJ1-5, the V gene TRBV5-1, with 7 nucleotides matching TRBD1. The ends lost 0 bases at V and 9 bases at J; junction bases unmatched: 6. This CDR3 region has 14 residues. Per germline, CDR1 SGHRS and CDR2 YFSETQ. The CDR3 region is CASSLGGGTVPQHF. CDR3 DNA: TGCGCCAGCAGCTTGGGGGGCGGGACAGTGCCCCAGCATTTT.

Points on this clonotype: Here the CDR3 omits its conserved ending phenylalanine or tryptophan, so a read error is the likely source. This chain connects TRBV7-2 to TRBJ2-1; 8 bases map to TRBD2. The length of the CDR3 is 14 residues. The junction had 9 bases not matched to a gene; V was cut back by 4 bases and J by 10 bases. CDR1 is SGHTA, CDR2 FQGNSA, per germline. CDR3 coding DNA: TGTGCCAGCAGCTCCAGGAGAGGCGGGGGGGAGCAGTTCATC. Amino acid sequence: CASSSRRGGGEQFI.

V usage is TRBV12-3 or TRBV12-4 and J usage is TRBJ2-1; no clear D. The ends were cut back, 6 bases at V and 9 bases at J, with 18 bases in the middle. The CDR3 is 14 residues long. The CDR3 here is CASRPGGFAGEQFF. The CDR3, as DNA: TGTGCCAGCAGACCAGGCGGTTTTGCAGGTGAGCAGTTCTTC.

The chain recombines TRBV19 with TRBJ2-5; D remains unclear. The CDR3 runs 14 residues. V gave up 1 base and J gave up 4 bases, with 10 bases separating them. The V gene's germline CDR1 is LNHDA and CDR2 SQIVND (reference sequence). Here the CDR3 DNA reads TGTGCCAGTAGTATAGTTTATTCGACAGAGACCCAGTACTTC. Its protein is CASSIVYSTETQYF.

In its sample, this clonotype was seen a few times. The V gene is TRBV7-2, the J gene TRBJ2-3, with D possibly being TRBD2 (6 bases). Trimming pared 2 bases from V and 11 bases from J, leaving 8 bases between. Germline values: CDR1 SGHTA, CDR2 FQGNSA. The CDR3 sequence is 11 residues long. The CDR3 DNA is TGTGCCAGCAGCTTAAGGCGGGGGCAGTATTTT. Its translation is CASSLRRGQYF.

Remarks on this clonotype: The CDR3 does not close with the conserved phenylalanine or tryptophan, likely indicating a read error. Because the CDR3's place on the DNA is in doubt, the DNA is left out and the CDR3 is given as listed by TCRdb. The chain links TRBV7-9 to TRBJ1-1. The CDR3 has 13 residues if both end residues are counted. Germline CDR1 SEHNR, CDR2 FQNEAQ (reference sequence). The CDR3 is CASSPSGSTRHFL.